The rows below give T cell receptor beta chains drawn from one sample of a study of cytomegalovirus exposure and HLA in healthy donors. Profiling relied on immunoSEQ multiplex PCR, and the TCRdb table lists in-frame clones only, not all of them. Among 150,000 to 200,000 clones listed, about 71% were seen once. The material sequenced was PBMCs. The origin of the receptors is a man aged 45-60 years in good health and CMV-seronegative. Both conserved end residues are part of each CDR3. D genes are given only for firm matches. Size tells how often a clone was seen (once, few, many) or the class of an expanded clone, and some rows leave it out.

D gene: TRBD1; J gene: TRBJ1-3; clone size: .; V gene: TRBV5-6; CDR3 protein: CASSYRGLSGNTIYF; CDR3 DNA: TGTGCCAGCAGTTACAGGGGCCTCTCTGGAAACACCATATATTTT
D gene: .; J gene: TRBJ1-3; clone size: .; V gene: TRBV18; CDR3 protein: CASSLTGDSGNTIYF; CDR3 DNA: TGTGCCAGCTCCCTTACAGGAGACTCTGGAAACACCATATATTTT
D gene: .; J gene: TRBJ1-1; clone size: .; V gene: TRBV7-3; CDR3 protein: CASSLNRAGGGTEAFF; CDR3 DNA: TGTGCCAGCAGCTTAAATCGGGCAGGCGGGGGCACTGAAGCTTTCTTT
D gene: TRBD2; J gene: TRBJ2-5; clone size: .; V gene: TRBV5-1; CDR3 protein: CASSLEAGARETQYF; CDR3 DNA: TGCGCCAGCAGCTTGGAAGCGGGGGCCCGAGAGACCCAGTACTTC
D gene: .; J gene: TRBJ2-3; clone size: few; V gene: TRBV5-1; CDR3 protein: CASSLAARQSTDTQYF; CDR3 DNA: TGCGCCAGCAGCTTGGCGGCCAGACAAAGCACAGATACGCAGTATTTT
D gene: TRBD1; J gene: TRBJ1-4; clone size: .; V gene: TRBV19; CDR3 protein: CASSIDRGLGNEKLFF; CDR3 DNA: TGTGCCAGTAGTATCGACAGGGGGCTCGGTAATGAAAAACTGTTTTTT
D gene: .; J gene: TRBJ1-4; clone size: .; V gene: TRBV4-3; CDR3 protein: CASSQDPGGGEKLFF; CDR3 DNA: TGCGCCAGCAGCCAAGATCCGGGGGGTGGTGAAAAACTGTTTTTT
D gene: TRBD1; J gene: TRBJ1-5; clone size: few; V gene: TRBV6-1; CDR3 protein: CASSSQGVTNQPQHF; CDR3 DNA: TGTGCCAGCAGTTCCCAGGGGGTTACCAATCAGCCCCAGCATTTT
D gene: .; J gene: TRBJ1-2; clone size: .; V gene: TRBV5-1; CDR3 protein: CASRVVQGDYGYTF; CDR3 DNA: TGCGCCAGCAGAGTCGTGCAGGGTGACTATGGCTACACCTTC
D gene: TRBD1; J gene: TRBJ1-2; clone size: .; V gene: TRBV28; CDR3 protein: CASRDRPLGYTF; CDR3 DNA: TGTGCCAGCAGGGACAGGCCGCTCGGCTACACCTTC
D gene: TRBD1; J gene: TRBJ2-5; clone size: .; V gene: TRBV4-1; CDR3 protein: CASSRPGGQETQYF; CDR3 DNA: TGCGCCAGCAGCCGCCCAGGGGGCCAAGAGACCCAGTACTTC
D gene: TRBD1; J gene: TRBJ1-2; clone size: once; V gene: TRBV19; CDR3 protein: CATFDRAYYGYTF; CDR3 DNA: TGTGCCACCTTTGACAGGGCGTACTATGGCTACACCTTC
D gene: .; J gene: TRBJ1-4; clone size: .; V gene: TRBV7-9; CDR3 protein: CASSAQGFSNEKLFF; CDR3 DNA: TGTGCCAGCAGCGCGCAGGGTTTTTCGAACGAAAAACTGTTTTTT
D gene: .; J gene: TRBJ2-5; clone size: .; V gene: TRBV18; CDR3 protein: CASSAYRVVGETQYF; CDR3 DNA: TGTGCCAGCTCCGCCTACAGGGTTGTGGGAGAGACCCAGTACTTC
D gene: .; J gene: TRBJ1-1; clone size: .; V gene: TRBV6-6; CDR3 protein: CASSSDSFNTEAFF; CDR3 DNA: TGTGCCAGCAGCTCTGACAGTTTTAACACTGAAGCTTTCTTT
D gene: TRBD2; J gene: TRBJ2-7; clone size: .; V gene: TRBV6-5; CDR3 protein: CASSYTLTSDEQYF; CDR3 DNA: TGTGCCAGCAGTTACACCCTGACTAGCGACGAGCAGTACTTC
D gene: .; J gene: TRBJ1-1; clone size: .; V gene: TRBV7-2; CDR3 protein: CASSPTWMNTEAFF; CDR3 DNA: TGTGCCAGCAGCCCGACTTGGATGAACACTGAAGCTTTCTTT
D gene: .; J gene: TRBJ2-3; clone size: .; V gene: TRBV6-6; CDR3 protein: CASSRQWGTDTQYF; CDR3 DNA: TGTGCCAGCAGTCGACAGTGGGGCACAGATACGCAGTATTTT
D gene: TRBD1; J gene: TRBJ1-1; clone size: .; V gene: TRBV29-1; CDR3 protein: CSVTGGGSMNTEAFF; CDR3 DNA: TGCAGCGTCACCGGAGGGGGCTCGATGAACACTGAAGCTTTCTTT
D gene: .; J gene: TRBJ2-3; clone size: .; V gene: TRBV29-1; CDR3 protein: CSVGQDTDTQYF; CDR3 DNA: TGCAGCGTTGGACAGGACACAGATACGCAGTATTTT
D gene: .; J gene: TRBJ2-3; clone size: .; V gene: TRBV25-1; CDR3 protein: CASSEYPGADTQYF; CDR3 DNA: TGTGCCAGCAGTGAATACCCCGGGGCAGATACGCAGTATTTT
D gene: TRBD1; J gene: TRBJ2-7; clone size: .; V gene: TRBV6-1; CDR3 protein: CASSNRGPSYEQYF; CDR3 DNA: TGTGCCAGCAGTAACAGGGGTCCCTCCTACGAGCAGTACTTC
D gene: TRBD2; J gene: TRBJ2-3; clone size: .; V gene: TRBV4-3; CDR3 protein: CASSHRLAGVTDTQYF; CDR3 DNA: TGCGCCAGCAGCCACAGACTAGCGGGGGTCACAGATACGCAGTATTTT
D gene: .; J gene: TRBJ1-6; clone size: .; V gene: TRBV19; CDR3 protein: CAVAKSVGENSPLHF; CDR3 DNA: TGTGCAGTAGCGAAGTCTGTGGGAGAGAATTCACCCCTCCACTTT
D gene: TRBD1; J gene: TRBJ2-1; clone size: .; V gene: TRBV7-6; CDR3 protein: CASSSPAAGGYNEQFF; CDR3 DNA: TGTGCCAGCAGCTCGCCTGCGGCAGGGGGTTACAATGAGCAGTTCTTC
D gene: .; J gene: TRBJ1-3; clone size: .; V gene: TRBV2; CDR3 protein: CASRQTGNTIYF; CDR3 DNA: TGTGCCAGCAGACAGACCGGAAACACCATATATTTT
D gene: TRBD2; J gene: TRBJ2-5; clone size: .; V gene: TRBV5-1; CDR3 protein: CASSLGASGGEETQYF; CDR3 DNA: TGCGCCAGCAGCCTCGGGGCTAGCGGGGGTGAGGAGACCCAGTACTTC
D gene: .; J gene: TRBJ1-2; clone size: .; V gene: TRBV5-6; CDR3 protein: CASSLLGQNQNYGYTF; CDR3 DNA: TGTGCCAGCAGCTTGTTAGGACAGAATCAAAACTATGGCTACACCTTC
D gene: .; J gene: TRBJ1-3; clone size: .; V gene: TRBV18; CDR3 protein: CASSPTELGNTIYF; CDR3 DNA: TGTGCCAGCTCACCAACAGAGCTTGGGAACACCATATATTTT
D gene: .; J gene: TRBJ1-2; clone size: .; V gene: TRBV19; CDR3 protein: CASSINTARGGYTF; CDR3 DNA: TGTGCCAGTAGTATCAACACAGCTCGGGGAGGCTACACCTTC
D gene: TRBD1; J gene: TRBJ1-5; clone size: .; V gene: TRBV5-6; CDR3 protein: CASSLGTGGDQPQHF; CDR3 DNA: TGTGCCAGCAGCTTAGGGACAGGGGGCGATCAGCCCCAGCATTTT
D gene: .; J gene: TRBJ1-1; clone size: once; V gene: TRBV28; CDR3 protein: CASGTGKYTAFF; CDR3 DNA: TGTGCCAGCGGTACAGGGAAGTATACGGCTTTCTTT
D gene: .; J gene: TRBJ1-5; clone size: few; V gene: TRBV18; CDR3 protein: CASSLGGDNQPQHF; CDR3 DNA: TGTGCCAGCTCACTAGGAGGCGACAATCAGCCCCAGCATTTT
D gene: TRBD1; J gene: TRBJ1-3; clone size: .; V gene: TRBV6-6; CDR3 protein: CASTPTGAGNTIYF; CDR3 DNA: TGTGCCAGCACCCCGACAGGGGCGGGAAACACCATATATTTT
D gene: TRBD1; J gene: TRBJ2-7; clone size: once; V gene: TRBV2; CDR3 protein: CAGRQGYEQYF; CDR3 DNA: TGTGCCGGCAGACAGGGGTACGAGCAGTACTTC
D gene: TRBD1; J gene: TRBJ1-2; clone size: .; V gene: TRBV27; CDR3 protein: CASSDPGQGDYGYTF; CDR3 DNA: TGTGCCAGCAGCGATCCAGGACAGGGCGACTATGGCTACACCTTC
D gene: TRBD1; J gene: TRBJ2-7; clone size: .; V gene: TRBV19; CDR3 protein: CASSLQGSSYEQYF; CDR3 DNA: TGTGCCAGTAGTCTACAGGGGAGCTCCTACGAGCAGTACTTC
D gene: TRBD1; J gene: TRBJ2-1; clone size: .; V gene: TRBV5-1; CDR3 protein: CASSLGTGIPYNEQFF; CDR3 DNA: TGCGCCAGCAGCTTGGGGACAGGGATCCCCTACAATGAGCAGTTCTTC
D gene: .; J gene: TRBJ2-2; clone size: .; V gene: TRBV7-7; CDR3 protein: CASRPDSTTGELFF; CDR3 DNA: TGTGCTAGCAGACCCGACAGTACCACCGGGGAGCTGTTTTTT
D gene: TRBD2; J gene: TRBJ2-7; clone size: .; V gene: TRBV5-1; CDR3 protein: CASRPYLAGGTYEQYF; CDR3 DNA: TGCGCCAGCAGACCCTATCTAGCGGGGGGGACCTACGAGCAGTACTTC
D gene: TRBD2; J gene: TRBJ2-7; clone size: few; V gene: TRBV5-4; CDR3 protein: CASSLASGELYEQYF; CDR3 DNA: TGTGCCAGCAGCTTGGCTAGCGGGGAACTTTACGAGCAGTACTTC
D gene: TRBD1; J gene: TRBJ2-7; clone size: .; V gene: TRBV10-2; CDR3 protein: CASRWGQGSYEQYF; CDR3 DNA: TGCGCCAGCAGGTGGGGACAGGGATCCTACGAGCAGTACTTC
D gene: TRBD2; J gene: TRBJ2-3; clone size: .; V gene: TRBV4-1; CDR3 protein: CASSPEVAGGTDTQYF; CDR3 DNA: TGCGCCAGCAGCCCCGAAGTAGCGGGGGGCACAGATACGCAGTATTTT
D gene: .; J gene: TRBJ2-1; clone size: .; V gene: TRBV6-5; CDR3 protein: CASRLTGPNEQFF; CDR3 DNA: TGTGCCAGCAGACTCACAGGGCCAAATGAGCAGTTCTTC
D gene: .; J gene: TRBJ1-2; clone size: .; V gene: TRBV6-5; CDR3 protein: CASRTSHAGEDGYTF; CDR3 DNA: TGTGCCAGCAGAACCTCGCATGCAGGGGAAGATGGCTACACCTTC
D gene: TRBD1; J gene: TRBJ1-5; clone size: once; V gene: TRBV5-4; CDR3 protein: CASSLGGGTDQPQHF; CDR3 DNA: TGTGCCAGCAGCTTGGGAGGGGGCACGGATCAGCCCCAGCATTTT
D gene: TRBD1; J gene: TRBJ2-1; clone size: .; V gene: TRBV27; CDR3 protein: CASSLLGDRGRDEQFF; CDR3 DNA: TGTGCCAGCAGTTTACTCGGGGACAGGGGGCGGGATGAGCAGTTCTTC
D gene: TRBD2; J gene: TRBJ2-1; clone size: few; V gene: TRBV6-5; CDR3 protein: CASSQSGVAYNEQFF; CDR3 DNA: TGTGCCAGCAGTCAGAGCGGGGTCGCCTACAATGAGCAGTTCTTC
D gene: .; J gene: TRBJ1-4; clone size: .; V gene: TRBV29-1; CDR3 protein: CSVSVATNEKLFF; CDR3 DNA: TGCAGCGTTTCAGTTGCAACTAATGAAAAACTGTTTTTT
D gene: .; J gene: TRBJ1-2; clone size: .; V gene: TRBV6-6; CDR3 protein: CASSADELGYTF; CDR3 DNA: TGTGCCAGCTCCGCGGATGAACTTGGCTACACCTTC
D gene: .; J gene: TRBJ1-2; clone size: .; V gene: TRBV2; CDR3 protein: CASRVMGQGISDYGYTF; CDR3 DNA: TGTGCCAGCAGGGTGATGGGCCAGGGGATTTCGGACTATGGCTACACCTTC